The entry that follows covers one T cell receptor beta chain sequence. Germline V CDR1 and CDR2: MNHEY, SVGAGI. V was pared by 9 bases and J by 0 bases, with 17 bases between. CDR3 length: 15 amino acids. Individuals drawn from 24 US areas were roughly 18 to 95 years old. Recovered status applied to Cohort 3 donors who had two consecutive negative PCRs. It also applied to those with clearance or with symptom resolution. This sample stems from a study of blood T cell repertoires in COVID-19. Study-wide context: Sites across the United States, Italy and Spain contributed samples from acute and convalescent COVID-19.

In the original processing: How many nucleated cells were present was estimated from reference gene primer amplification. Method: immunoSEQ multiplex PCR; TCRdb's copy keeps in-frame clones and lacks some. D and trimming were read from the DNA, whereas the V and J calls and clone size are those reported in that table. The table includes around 300,000 clones, over 75% detected once. The sequence derives from a man in his thirties or forties who had recovered from COVID-19. The rearrangement uses TRBV6-5 and TRBJ2-5, with TRBD1 as a possible D gene (7 bases). The sample was PBMCs or T cells enriched from blood (not recorded which). Written as DNA, the CDR3 is TGTGCCAGATCCACAGGGGAGGCGTACCAAGAGACCCAGTACTTC. Protein product: CARSTGEAYQETQYF.